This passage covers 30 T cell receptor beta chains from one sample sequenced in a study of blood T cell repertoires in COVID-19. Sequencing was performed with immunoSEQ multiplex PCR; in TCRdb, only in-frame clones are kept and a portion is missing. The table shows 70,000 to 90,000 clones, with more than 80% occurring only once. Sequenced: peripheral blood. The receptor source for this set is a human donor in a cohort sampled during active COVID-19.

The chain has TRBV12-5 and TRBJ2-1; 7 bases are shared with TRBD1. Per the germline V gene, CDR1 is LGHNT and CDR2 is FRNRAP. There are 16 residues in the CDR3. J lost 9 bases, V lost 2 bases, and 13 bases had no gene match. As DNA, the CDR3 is TGTGCTAGTGGTTTGATCCTGACAGGGAATTTTGGTGAGCAGTTCTTC. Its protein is CASGLILTGNFGEQFF.

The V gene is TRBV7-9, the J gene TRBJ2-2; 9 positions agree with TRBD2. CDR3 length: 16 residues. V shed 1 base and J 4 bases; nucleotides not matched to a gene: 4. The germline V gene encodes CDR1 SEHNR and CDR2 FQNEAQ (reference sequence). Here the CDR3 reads CASSLVAGARTGELFF. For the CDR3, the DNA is TGTGCCAGCAGCTTAGTAGCGGGAGCACGCACCGGGGAGCTGTTTTTT. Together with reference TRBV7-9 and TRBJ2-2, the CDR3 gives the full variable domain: DTGVSQNPRHKITKRGQNVTFRCDPISEHNRLYWYRQTLGQGPEFLTYFQNEAQLEKSRLLSDRFSAERPKGSFSTLEIQRTEQGDSAMYLCASSLVAGARTGELFFGEGSRLTVL.

DNA for the CDR3: TGTGCCAGCAGTCCACAGGGTTCCTTAGGGTCCCAGTACTTC. Its protein product is CASSPQGSLGSQYF. The chain couples TRBV2 to TRBJ2-5, with D perhaps TRBD1 (6 bases). The germline CDR1 and CDR2 sequences are SNHLY and FYNNEI. The V end was cut by 5 bases, the J end by 9 bases, with 19 bases between. The CDR3 runs 14 residues. Looking up the rest from reference TRBV2 and TRBJ2-5 gives the full variable domain: EPEVTQTPSHQVTQMGQEVILRCVPISNHLYFYWYRQILGQKVEFLVSFYNNEISEKSEIFDDQFSVERPDGSNFTLKIRSTKLEDSAMYFCASSPQGSLGSQYFGPGTRLLVL.

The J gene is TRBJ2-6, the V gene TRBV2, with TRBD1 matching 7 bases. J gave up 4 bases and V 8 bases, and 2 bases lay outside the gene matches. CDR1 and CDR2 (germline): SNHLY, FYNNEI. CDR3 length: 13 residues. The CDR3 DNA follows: TGTGCCAGCGACAGGGCAGGGGCCAACGTCCTGACTTTC. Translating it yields CASDRAGANVLTF.

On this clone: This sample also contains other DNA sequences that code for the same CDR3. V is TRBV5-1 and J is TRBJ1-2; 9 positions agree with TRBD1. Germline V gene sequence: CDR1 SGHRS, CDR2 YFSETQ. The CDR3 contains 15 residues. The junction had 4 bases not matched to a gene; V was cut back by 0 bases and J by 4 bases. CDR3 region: CASSLGGQGSYGYTF. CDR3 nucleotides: TGCGCCAGCAGCTTGGGGGGACAGGGCTCCTATGGCTACACCTTC.

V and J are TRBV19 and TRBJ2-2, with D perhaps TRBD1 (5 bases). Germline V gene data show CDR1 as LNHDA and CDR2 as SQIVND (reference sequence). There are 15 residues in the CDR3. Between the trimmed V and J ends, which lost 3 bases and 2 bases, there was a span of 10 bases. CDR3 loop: CASSIGQGNTGELFF. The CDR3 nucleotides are TGTGCCAGTAGTATTGGGCAGGGAAACACCGGGGAGCTGTTTTTT.

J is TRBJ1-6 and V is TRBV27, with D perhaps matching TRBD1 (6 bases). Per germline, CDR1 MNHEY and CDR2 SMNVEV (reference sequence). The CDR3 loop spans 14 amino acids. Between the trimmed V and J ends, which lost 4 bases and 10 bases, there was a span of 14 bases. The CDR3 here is CASSSNRAGSPLHF. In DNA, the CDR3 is TGTGCCAGCAGTTCCAACAGGGCTGGGTCACCCCTCCACTTT.

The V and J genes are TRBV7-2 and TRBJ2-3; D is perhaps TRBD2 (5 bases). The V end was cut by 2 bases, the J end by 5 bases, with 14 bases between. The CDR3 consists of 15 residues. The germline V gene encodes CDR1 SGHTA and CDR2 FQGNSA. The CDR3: CASSLYGLGRDTQYF. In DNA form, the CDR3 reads TGTGCCAGCAGCTTATACGGCCTAGGGAGAGATACGCAGTATTTT.

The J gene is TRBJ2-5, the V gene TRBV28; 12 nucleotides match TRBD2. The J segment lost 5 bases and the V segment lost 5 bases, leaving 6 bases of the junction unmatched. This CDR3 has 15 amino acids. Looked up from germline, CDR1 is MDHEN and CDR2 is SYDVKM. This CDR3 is CASSPGLAGMETQYF. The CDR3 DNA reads TGTGCCAGCAGTCCTGGACTAGCGGGAATGGAGACCCAGTACTTC.

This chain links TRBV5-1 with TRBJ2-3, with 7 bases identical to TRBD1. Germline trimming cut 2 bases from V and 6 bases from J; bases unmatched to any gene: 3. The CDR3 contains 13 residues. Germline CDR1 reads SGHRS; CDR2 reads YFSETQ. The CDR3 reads CASSFRQGDTQYF. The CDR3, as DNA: TGCGCCAGCAGCTTTCGACAGGGCGATACGCAGTATTTT.

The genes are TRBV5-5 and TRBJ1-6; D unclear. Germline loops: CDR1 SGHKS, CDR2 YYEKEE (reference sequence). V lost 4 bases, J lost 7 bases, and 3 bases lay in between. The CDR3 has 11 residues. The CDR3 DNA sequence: TGTGCCAGCAGCCTCAATTCACCCCTCCACTTT. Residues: CASSLNSPLHF.

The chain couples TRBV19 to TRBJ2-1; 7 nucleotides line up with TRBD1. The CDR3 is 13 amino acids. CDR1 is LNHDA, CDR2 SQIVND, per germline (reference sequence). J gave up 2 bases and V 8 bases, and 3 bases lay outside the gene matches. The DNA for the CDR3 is TGTGCCAGTGACAGGGTCACCTACAATGAGCAGTTCTTC. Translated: CASDRVTYNEQFF.

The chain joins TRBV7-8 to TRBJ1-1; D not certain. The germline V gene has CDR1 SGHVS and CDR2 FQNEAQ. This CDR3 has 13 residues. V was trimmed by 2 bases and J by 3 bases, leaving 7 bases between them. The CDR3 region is CASSLLQDTEAFF. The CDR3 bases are TGTGCCAGCAGCTTACTTCAGGACACTGAAGCTTTCTTT.

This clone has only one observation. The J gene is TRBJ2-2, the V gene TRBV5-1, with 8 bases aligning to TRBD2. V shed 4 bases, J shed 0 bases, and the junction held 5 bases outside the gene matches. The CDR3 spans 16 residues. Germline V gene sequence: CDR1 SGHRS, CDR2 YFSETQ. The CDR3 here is CASSPVAGTNTGELFF. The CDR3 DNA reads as TGCGCCAGCAGCCCGGTAGCGGGAACGAACACCGGGGAGCTGTTTTTT.

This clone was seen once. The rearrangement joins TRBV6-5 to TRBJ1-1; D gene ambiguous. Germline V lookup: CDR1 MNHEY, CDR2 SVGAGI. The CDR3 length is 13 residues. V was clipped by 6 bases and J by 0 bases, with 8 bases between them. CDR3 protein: CASREALNTEAFF. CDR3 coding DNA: TGTGCCAGCAGAGAGGCGTTGAACACTGAAGCTTTCTTT.

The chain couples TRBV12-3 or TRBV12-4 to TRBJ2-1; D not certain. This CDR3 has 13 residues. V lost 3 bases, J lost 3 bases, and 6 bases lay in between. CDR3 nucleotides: TGTGCCAGCAGTTTTCGTCTCTACAATGAGCAGTTCTTC. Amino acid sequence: CASSFRLYNEQFF.

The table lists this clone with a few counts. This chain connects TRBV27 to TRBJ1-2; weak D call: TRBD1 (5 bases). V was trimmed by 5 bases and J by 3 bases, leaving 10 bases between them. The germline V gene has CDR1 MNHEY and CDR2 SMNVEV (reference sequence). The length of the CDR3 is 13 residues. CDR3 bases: TGTGCCAGCAGTAAGGGGCCGCACTATGGCTACACCTTC. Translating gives CASSKGPHYGYTF.

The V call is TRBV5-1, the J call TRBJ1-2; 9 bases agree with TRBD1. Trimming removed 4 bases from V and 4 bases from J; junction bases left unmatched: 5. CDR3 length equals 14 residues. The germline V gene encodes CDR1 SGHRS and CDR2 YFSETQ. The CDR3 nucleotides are TGCGCCAGCAGCACCGGACAGGGGATCTATGGCTACACCTTC. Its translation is CASSTGQGIYGYTF.

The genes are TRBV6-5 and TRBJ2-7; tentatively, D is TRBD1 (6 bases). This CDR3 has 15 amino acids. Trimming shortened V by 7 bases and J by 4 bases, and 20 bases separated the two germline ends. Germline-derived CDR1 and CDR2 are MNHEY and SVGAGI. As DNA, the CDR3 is TGTGCCAGCATCCTACAGGGAAGTTGGGGATACGAGCAGTACTTC. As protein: CASILQGSWGYEQYF.

The CDR3 sequence is CASSSGHLSRADTQYF. The CDR3 bases are TGTGCCAGCAGCTCGGGACACCTGTCAAGGGCAGATACGCAGTATTTT. V and J are TRBV5-4 and TRBJ2-3; perhaps TRBD1 as D (6 bases). CDR1 and CDR2 from the germline V gene are SGHNT and YYREEE (reference sequence). The V end lost 3 bases, the J end lost 4 bases, and 18 bases lay between the germline ends. The CDR3 covers 16 residues.

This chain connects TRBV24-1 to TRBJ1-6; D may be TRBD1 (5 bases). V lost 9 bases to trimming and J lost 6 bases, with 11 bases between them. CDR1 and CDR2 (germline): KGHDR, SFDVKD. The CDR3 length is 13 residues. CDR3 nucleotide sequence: TGTGCCACCTCAAGGGGCCCTAATTCACCCCTCCACTTT. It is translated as CATSRGPNSPLHF.

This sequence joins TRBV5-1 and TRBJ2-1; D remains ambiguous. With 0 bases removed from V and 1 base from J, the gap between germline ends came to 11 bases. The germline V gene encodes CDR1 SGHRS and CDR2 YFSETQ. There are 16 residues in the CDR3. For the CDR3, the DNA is TGCGCCAGCAGCTTGGTGGCAGGCGCTTCCTACAATGAGCAGTTCTTC. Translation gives CASSLVAGASYNEQFF.

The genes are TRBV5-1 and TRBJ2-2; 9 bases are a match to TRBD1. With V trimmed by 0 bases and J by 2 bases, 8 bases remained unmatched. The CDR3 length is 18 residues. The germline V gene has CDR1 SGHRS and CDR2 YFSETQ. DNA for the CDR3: TGCGCCAGCAGCTTGGGGACCGGGACAGGGATTAACACCGGGGAGCTGTTTTTT. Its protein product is CASSLGTGTGINTGELFF.

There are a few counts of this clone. CDR3 nucleotide sequence: TGTGCCAGCAGTCCAGGGGGATCCACAGATACGCAGTATTTT. Translation gives CASSPGGSTDTQYF. The rearrangement joins TRBV11-1 to TRBJ2-3; 7 nucleotides match TRBD1. J lost 2 bases, V lost 6 bases, and 5 bases had no gene match. The CDR3 runs to 14 residues. From germline, CDR1 is SGHAT and CDR2 FQDESV (reference sequence).

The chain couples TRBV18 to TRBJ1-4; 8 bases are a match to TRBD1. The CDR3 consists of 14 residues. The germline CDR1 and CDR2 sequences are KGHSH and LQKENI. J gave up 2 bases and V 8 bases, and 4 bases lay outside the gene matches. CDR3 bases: TGTGCCAGCACTAGACAGGGGACTAATGAAAAACTGTTTTTT. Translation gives CASTRQGTNEKLFF. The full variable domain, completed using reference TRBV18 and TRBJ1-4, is NAGVMQNPRHLVRRRGQEARLRCSPMKGHSHVYWYRQLPEEGLKFMVYLQKENIIDESGMPKERFSAEFPKEGPSILRIQQVVRGDSAAYFCASTRQGTNEKLFFGSGTQLSVL.

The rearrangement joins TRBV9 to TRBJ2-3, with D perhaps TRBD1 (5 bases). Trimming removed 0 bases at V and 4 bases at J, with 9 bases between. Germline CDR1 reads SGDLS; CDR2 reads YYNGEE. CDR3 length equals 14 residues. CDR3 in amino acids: CASSVEGAPDTQYF. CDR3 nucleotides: TGTGCCAGCAGCGTAGAAGGGGCCCCAGATACGCAGTATTTT.

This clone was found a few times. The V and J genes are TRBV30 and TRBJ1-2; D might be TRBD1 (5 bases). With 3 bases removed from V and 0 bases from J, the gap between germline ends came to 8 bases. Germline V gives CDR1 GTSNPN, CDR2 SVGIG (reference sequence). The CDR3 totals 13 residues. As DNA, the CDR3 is TGTGCCTGGAGAACGGACACTAACTATGGCTACACCTTC. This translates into CAWRTDTNYGYTF.

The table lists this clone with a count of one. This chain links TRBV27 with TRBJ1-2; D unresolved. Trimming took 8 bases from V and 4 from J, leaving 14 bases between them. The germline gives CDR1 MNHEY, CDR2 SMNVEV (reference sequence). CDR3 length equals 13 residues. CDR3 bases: TGTGCCAGCGGGGTCGGGATTCCCTATGGCTACACCTTC. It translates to CASGVGIPYGYTF.

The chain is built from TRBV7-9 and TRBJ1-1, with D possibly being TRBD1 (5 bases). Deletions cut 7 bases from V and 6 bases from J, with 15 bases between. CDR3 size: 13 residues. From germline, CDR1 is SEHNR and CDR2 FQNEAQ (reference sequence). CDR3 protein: CASTKRGFAEAFF. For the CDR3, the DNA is TGTGCCAGCACCAAGCGGGGGTTCGCTGAAGCTTTCTTT.

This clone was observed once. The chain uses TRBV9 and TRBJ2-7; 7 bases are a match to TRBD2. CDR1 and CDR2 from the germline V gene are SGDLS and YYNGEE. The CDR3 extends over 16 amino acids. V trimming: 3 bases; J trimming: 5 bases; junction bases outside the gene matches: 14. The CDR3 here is CASSALPRDYFNEQYF. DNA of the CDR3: TGTGCCAGCAGCGCGTTGCCAAGGGACTACTTCAACGAGCAGTACTTC.